This is a list of T cell receptor beta chains from one sample in a study of cytomegalovirus exposure and HLA in healthy donors. Clones were sequenced by immunoSEQ multiplex PCR, and TCRdb holds only the in-frame ones, with some missing. The record lists approximately 200,000 clones, of which the ten most abundant hold approximately 0.74%. The sequencing sample was made of PBMCs. The source of these receptors is a boy aged 5-17 years in good health and CMV-seronegative. CDR3s include the opening cysteine and the closing phenylalanine or tryptophan. The D gene is left open where the match is weak.

D gene	J gene	V gene	CDR3 DNA	CDR3 protein
.	TRBJ1-1	TRBV29-1	TGCAGCGTTGACCGGTTGAACACTGAAGCTTTCTTT	CSVDRLNTEAFF
.	TRBJ2-7	TRBV30	TGTGCCTGGAGTGTATCCGGGGACTCCCCGCGGGACTTC	CAWSVSGDSPRDF
.	TRBJ2-3	TRBV4-3	TGCGCCAGCAGCCAGCTATCCGCAGATACGCAGTATTTT	CASSQLSADTQYF
TRBD2	TRBJ2-3	TRBV10-3	TGTGCCATCAGTGAGTCTACCCCGGGGACTAGTTTAAAAGATACGCAGTATTTT	CAISESTPGTSLKDTQYF
.	TRBJ2-1	TRBV5-4	TGTGCCAGCAGCCGTTTGGGGGCTGACAATGAGCAGTTCTTC	CASSRLGADNEQFF
.	TRBJ2-3	TRBV9	TGTGCCAGCTCTATGGTCACAGATACGCAGTATTTT	CASSMVTDTQYF
TRBD2	TRBJ2-7	TRBV11-3	TGTGCCAGCAGCTTCTCTCCTGGGAGGGATCGGGTGCTCGAGCAGTACTTC	CASSFSPGRDRVLEQYF
TRBD1	TRBJ2-7	TRBV19	TGTGCCAGTAGCCCGACAGGGAGTACCTACGAGCAGTACTTC	CASSPTGSTYEQYF
.	TRBJ1-2	TRBV9	TGTGCCAGCAGCCCTAGAGCTAACTATGGCTACACCTTC	CASSPRANYGYTF
TRBD1	TRBJ1-6	TRBV30	TGTGCCTGGGGGGGACAGGGGAGATCACCCCTCCACTTT	CAWGGQGRSPLHF
TRBD1	TRBJ1-2	TRBV6-5	TGTGCCAGCAGTTACGACAGGGGTGATGGCTACACCTTC	CASSYDRGDGYTF
.	TRBJ2-5	TRBV7-9	TGTGCCAGCAGCCCGGTTTCGAGGGGAGGAGAGACCCAGTACTTC	CASSPVSRGGETQYF
TRBD1	TRBJ2-1	TRBV6-6	TGTGCCACGGGACAGGGGGCTGGTGAGCAGTTCTTC	CATGQGAGEQFF
.	TRBJ1-1	TRBV6-5	TGTGCCAGCAGCCCCACACAGGCATCCACTGAAGCTTTCTTT	CASSPTQASTEAFF
TRBD2	TRBJ2-1	TRBV6-5	TGTGCCAGCAAGTCCCTAGCGGGCTACAATGAGCAGTTCTTC	CASKSLAGYNEQFF
.	TRBJ1-3	TRBV19	TGTGCCAGTAGTATGGTCGGCGGAGTCTCTGGAAACACCATATATTTT	CASSMVGGVSGNTIYF
.	TRBJ1-2	TRBV30	TGTGCCTGGAGGGGGCCTACCCTCTATGGCTACACCTTC	CAWRGPTLYGYTF
TRBD1	TRBJ1-2	TRBV6-6	TGTGCCAGCAGTTATTCCGACAGGGGCCAAAACTATGGCTACACCTTC	CASSYSDRGQNYGYTF
TRBD1	TRBJ2-1	TRBV7-3	TGTGCCAGCAGTCCCAGCCGGGACAGGGGAGGCAATGAGCAGTTCTTC	CASSPSRDRGGNEQFF
.	TRBJ1-3	TRBV7-9	TGTGCCAGCAGCTTACGAGGGTCTGGAAACACCATATATTTT	CASSLRGSGNTIYF
.	TRBJ1-1	TRBV28	TGTGCCAGCAGCCAGGGTGAAGAAGCTTTCTTT	CASSQGEEAFF
.	TRBJ1-2	TRBV19	TGTGCCAGTAGTATGAACAGGGTCTCGGCCACCTTC	CASSMNRVSATF
.	TRBJ2-1	TRBV4-1	TGCGCCAGCAGCCGCGACAACTACAATGAGCAGTTCTTC	CASSRDNYNEQFF
TRBD1	TRBJ1-2	TRBV6-5	TGTGCCAGCAGCCCGGACAGGACCTCAATATATGGCTACACCTTC	CASSPDRTSIYGYTF
TRBD2	TRBJ2-7	TRBV11-2	TGTGCCAGCAGCCTGGGACTAGCGGGGGGGTACGAGCAGTACTTC	CASSLGLAGGYEQYF
.	TRBJ2-1	TRBV4-2	TGTGCCAGCAGCCAAGTCTACGGGGGGCTCTACAATGAGCAGTTCTTC	CASSQVYGGLYNEQFF
.	TRBJ2-1	TRBV4-1	TGCGCCAGCAGCCGTCAGGCGGACTTGGACTACAATGAGCAGTTCTTC	CASSRQADLDYNEQFF
.	TRBJ2-7	TRBV5-1	TGCGCCAGCAGCTGGGACAACAACTACGAGCAGTACTTC	CASSWDNNYEQYF
.	TRBJ1-1	TRBV19	TGTGCCACCCGTCAGTTTCACACTCTGAACTCACTAGGACTTACTGAAGCTTTCTTT	CATRQFHTLNSLGLTEAFF
.	TRBJ2-7	TRBV19	TGTGCCAGTAGTTATGGGCAGTCCTACGAGCAGTACTTC	CASSYGQSYEQYF
TRBD2	TRBJ2-3	TRBV7-2	TGTGCCAGCAGCTTAGCCCAGCGGGGGGGCTTAGATACGCAGTATTTT	CASSLAQRGGLDTQYF
.	TRBJ2-7	TRBV30	TGTGCCTGGAGTTCGGGGTTGGGTGACGAGCAGTACTTC	CAWSSGLGDEQYF
.	TRBJ2-5	TRBV6-1	TGTGCCAGCAGTGAAACTAGGGGGGGCGCCCCTCGGGTTACCCAGTACTTC	CASSETRGGAPRVTQYF
.	TRBJ1-5	TRBV2	TGTGCCAGCAGTGAGGCAGGACTCGATCAGCCCCAGCATTTT	CASSEAGLDQPQHF
.	TRBJ2-1	TRBV5-6	TGTGCCAGCAGCTTGGTCGCGGGGGCCGATGACAATGAGCAGTTCTTC	CASSLVAGADDNEQFF
TRBD1	TRBJ2-2	TRBV9	TGTGCCAGCAGCGTTTTTAAAGACAGGGCAACAATAGACACCGGGGAGCTGTTTTTT	CASSVFKDRATIDTGELFF
TRBD1	TRBJ2-1	TRBV5-6	TGTGCCAGCAGCTGGGGACAGCAGCAGTTCTTC	CASSWGQQQFF
.	TRBJ1-5	TRBV5-1	TGCGCCAGCAGTAGAAAGTATAGCAATCAGCCCCAGCATTTT	CASSRKYSNQPQHF
.	TRBJ1-1	TRBV5-6	TGTGCCAGCAGCTCCCCCAACAGACACCACCTTGAAGCTTTCTTT	CASSSPNRHHLEAFF
TRBD1	TRBJ1-2	TRBV27	TGTGCCAGCAGTTACGCACCCCCGACAGGGTACTATGGCTACACCTTC	CASSYAPPTGYYGYTF
.	TRBJ1-4	TRBV14	TGTGCCAGCAGCCCCCGGGACAATCTTCGTGAAAAACTGTTTTTT	CASSPRDNLREKLFF
TRBD1	TRBJ2-7	TRBV19	TGTGCCAGTAGTATTGGGACAGGGGCTTCCTACGAGCAGTACTTC	CASSIGTGASYEQYF
TRBD1	TRBJ2-4	TRBV27	TGTGCCAGCAGTCAGGATTCGCAGGGGGCGAAGGTCATTCAGTACTTC	CASSQDSQGAKVIQYF
.	TRBJ1-5	TRBV6-5	TGTGCCAGCAGTCAGGGAATCCATCAGCCCCAGCATTTT	CASSQGIHQPQHF